The 30 T cell receptor beta chains below come from one sample, sequenced in a study of blood T cell repertoires in COVID-19. Clones were sequenced by immunoSEQ multiplex PCR, and TCRdb holds only the in-frame ones, with some missing. The table shows some 240,000 clones, with about 80% occurring only once. Sequenced input: PBMCs or T cells enriched from blood (not recorded which). All receptors come from a man between 50 and 59 years old who had recovered from COVID-19.

The chain carries TRBV9 and TRBJ2-7; no definite D call. Trimming removed 0 bases at V and 5 bases at J, with 6 bases between. This CDR3 has 12 residues. Germline values: CDR1 SGDLS, CDR2 YYNGEE. The CDR3 protein is CASSVDRDEQYF. CDR3 nucleotide sequence: TGTGCCAGCAGCGTAGACCGCGACGAGCAGTACTTC.

This clone came up a few times. The rearrangement uses TRBV19 and TRBJ1-5; possibly TRBD1 for D (5 bases). The length of the CDR3 is 14 residues. V lost 3 bases to trimming and J lost 9 bases, with 15 bases between them. Looked up from germline, CDR1 is LNHDA and CDR2 is SQIVND (reference sequence). CDR3: CASSIGRAVGPQHF. The CDR3 DNA reads as TGTGCCAGTAGTATCGGCAGGGCCGTTGGGCCCCAGCATTTT.

The V and J genes are TRBV27 and TRBJ2-3; 7 bases map to TRBD2. There are 15 residues in the CDR3. Germline loops: CDR1 MNHEY, CDR2 SMNVEV (reference sequence). V lost 6 bases and J lost 2; bases outside the gene matches: 8. The CDR3, as DNA: TGTGCCAGCAGGATCGTAGCGGGCGTCACAGATACGCAGTATTTT. It yields the protein CASRIVAGVTDTQYF.

The rearrangement links TRBV28 to TRBJ2-2; 9 bases map to TRBD2. The CDR3 totals 16 residues. Trimming took 5 bases from V and 6 from J; bases not matched to a gene: 10. Germline CDR1 reads MDHEN; CDR2 reads SYDVKM. Here the CDR3 DNA reads TGTGCCAGCAGTCTTGGGCTAGCGGGATTGTCCGGGGAGCTGTTTTTT. It translates to CASSLGLAGLSGELFF.

The V call is TRBV7-9, the J call TRBJ1-1, with 7 nucleotides matching TRBD1. Germline CDR1 is SEHNR and CDR2 is FQNEAQ (reference sequence). The CDR3 is 14 amino acids. Trimming removed 5 bases from V and 2 bases from J; junction bases left unmatched: 5. CDR3 DNA: TGTGCCAGCAGCATTACAGGGGTCAACACTGAAGCTTTCTTT. It translates to CASSITGVNTEAFF. The whole variable domain, filled in from reference TRBV7-9 and TRBJ1-1, reads DTGVSQNPRHKITKRGQNVTFRCDPISEHNRLYWYRQTLGQGPEFLTYFQNEAQLEKSRLLSDRFSAERPKGSFSTLEIQRTEQGDSAMYLCASSITGVNTEAFFGQGTRLTVV.

This clone was seen only a few times. The genes are TRBV6-5 and TRBJ2-7; D might be TRBD2 (5 bases). Between the trimmed V and J ends, which lost 11 bases and 1 base, there was a span of 12 bases. The germline V gene has CDR1 MNHEY and CDR2 SVGAGI. The CDR3 totals 12 residues. CDR3 residues: CAVRGLSYEQYF. CDR3 DNA: TGTGCCGTCCGGGGTTTGTCCTACGAGCAGTACTTC.

This clone was detected only once. The chain uses TRBV7-9 and TRBJ2-2; D possibly corresponds to TRBD2 (5 bases). This CDR3 contains 14 residues. Germline V lookup: CDR1 SEHNR, CDR2 FQNEAQ (reference sequence). V was cut by 5 bases and J by 4 bases, with 11 bases left in between. The CDR3 DNA reads TGTGCCAGCAGCCCCAGCGGAGCCACCGGGGAGCTGTTTTTT. The encoded protein is CASSPSGATGELFF.

The CDR3 nucleotides read TGTGCCAGCAAATTCCCCGAGAGCGGTCACCCAGATACGCAGTATTTT. This encodes CASKFPESGHPDTQYF. V usage is TRBV28 and J usage is TRBJ2-3, with D perhaps TRBD2 (5 bases). Germline V gene lookup returns CDR1 MDHEN and CDR2 SYDVKM. The V end was cut by 7 bases, the J end by 4 bases, with 21 bases between. The length of the CDR3 is 16 residues.

The rearrangement links TRBV9 to TRBJ2-5, with unresolved D. Germline-derived CDR1 and CDR2 are SGDLS and YYNGEE. The CDR3 covers 12 residues. Trimming shortened V by 3 bases and J by 4 bases, and 7 bases separated the two germline ends. The CDR3 region is CASSASGETQYF. The CDR3, as DNA: TGTGCCAGCAGCGCCAGTGGAGAGACCCAGTACTTC.

The chain combines TRBV7-2 with TRBJ2-4, with 8 bases that match TRBD1. CDR1 is SGHTA, CDR2 FQGNSA, per germline. The CDR3 spans 14 residues. The junction had 5 bases not matched to a gene; V was cut back by 3 bases and J by 7 bases. The CDR3 nucleotides read TGTGCCAGCAGCTTCGACAGGGGTGGGAACATTCAGTACTTC. It yields the protein CASSFDRGGNIQYF.

The rearrangement uses TRBV7-2 and TRBJ2-1, with D possibly being TRBD2 (6 bases). V was shortened by 5 bases and J by 0 bases, with 11 bases between the two germline ends. Germline V lookup: CDR1 SGHTA, CDR2 FQGNSA. The CDR3 loop spans 15 amino acids. The chain's CDR3 is CASSLRGSSYNEQFF. The CDR3 bases are TGTGCCAGCAGCCTCCGGGGGAGCTCCTACAATGAGCAGTTCTTC.

The V and J genes are TRBV7-3 and TRBJ2-1, with D possibly being TRBD2 (6 bases). The CDR3 covers 15 residues. Germline V gene data show CDR1 as SGHTA and CDR2 as FQGTGA. V gave up 5 bases and J gave up 7 bases, with 18 bases separating them. CDR3 residues: CASSPQRGSWNEQFF. The DNA for the CDR3 is TGTGCCAGCAGCCCCCAACGGGGGTCCTGGAATGAGCAGTTCTTC.

CDR3 sequence (DNA): TGTGCCAGCAGCCGGGACAGGGGGCATTCGGATGAGCAGTTCTTC. It specifies CASSRDRGHSDEQFF. The J gene is TRBJ2-1, the V gene TRBV5-6; 12 bases align to TRBD1. J was trimmed by 8 bases and V by 4 bases; bases with no gene match: 7. Germline V gene lookup returns CDR1 SGHDT and CDR2 YYEEEE. The CDR3 covers 15 residues.

The sample holds one count of this clone. The V gene is TRBV5-6, the J gene TRBJ1-2, with D unresolved. The germline CDR1 and CDR2 sequences are SGHDT and YYEEEE. Trimming cost V 0 bases and J 1 base, with 4 bases left between them. The CDR3 is 13 residues long. CDR3 coding DNA: TGTGCCAGCAGCTTGGACAGTAACTATGGCTACACCTTC. Translating gives CASSLDSNYGYTF.

This clone was counted only a few times. The chain couples TRBV7-2 to TRBJ1-2, with 7 bases aligning to TRBD1. V lost 5 bases and J lost 4; bases outside the gene matches: 7. Germline CDR1 reads SGHTA; CDR2 reads FQGNSA. The length of the CDR3 is 14 residues. The CDR3 here is CASSPRDSLYGYTF. In DNA form, the CDR3 reads TGTGCCAGCAGCCCGAGGGACAGCCTCTATGGCTACACCTTC.

CDR3 residues: CASSQPSTGLSYEQYF. Written as DNA, the CDR3 is TGCGCCAGCAGCCAGCCCTCGACAGGGTTGTCCTACGAGCAGTACTTC. This chain joins TRBV4-1 and TRBJ2-7; 7 bases are a match to TRBD1. The germline gives CDR1 MGHRA, CDR2 YSYEKL. The CDR3 contains 16 residues. Trimming cost V 3 bases and J 1 base; bases outside gene matches: 9.

The chain has TRBV6-2 or TRBV6-3 and TRBJ2-7; 14 bases are a match to TRBD2. This CDR3 is 16 amino acids long. The V segment lost 4 bases and the J segment 2 bases; nucleotides outside the gene matches: 4. Germline V gives CDR1 MNHEY, CDR2 SVGEGT. CDR3 region: CASSLRLAGGPYEQYF. CDR3 DNA sequence: TGTGCCAGCAGTTTGAGACTAGCGGGAGGGCCCTACGAGCAGTACTTC.

CDR3 amino acids: CASSRLAGVPREQYF. The CDR3 region has the DNA TGTGCCAGCAGTCGACTAGCGGGAGTCCCTCGCGAGCAGTACTTC. V and J are TRBV2 and TRBJ2-7, with 12 positions matching TRBD2. This CDR3 is 15 amino acids long. Germline-derived CDR1 and CDR2 are SNHLY and FYNNEI. With 5 bases clipped from V and 6 bases from J, the junction kept 8 bases outside the gene matches.

This chain uses TRBV10-2 with TRBJ1-5, with D tentatively TRBD1 (6 bases). Trimming took 4 bases from V and 6 from J, leaving 13 bases between them. Germline CDR1 WSHSY, CDR2 SAAADI. CDR3 length: 14 amino acids. CDR3 in DNA: TGCGCCAGCAGTGGAGCAGGGGAACGTCAGCCCCAGCATTTT. This gives the protein CASSGAGERQPQHF.

The chain links TRBV19 to TRBJ1-5; the match to TRBD1 covers 10 bases. Trimming removed 6 bases from V and 3 bases from J; junction bases left unmatched: 2. Germline V CDR1 and CDR2: LNHDA, SQIVND (reference sequence). The CDR3 runs 14 residues. This CDR3 is CASRGTGDNQPQHF. The CDR3 coding sequence is TGTGCCAGTAGGGGGACAGGGGACAATCAGCCCCAGCATTTT.

CDR3 bases: TGTGCCAGCAGCTTAGGAAGGGGACAGCAAGAGACCCAGTACTTC. This gives the protein CASSLGRGQQETQYF. The genes are TRBV11-2 and TRBJ2-5; 7 bases align to TRBD1. CDR1 and CDR2 from the germline V gene are SGHAT and FQNNGV. This CDR3 is 15 amino acids long. Trimming at V came to 1 base and at J to 2 bases, leaving 4 bases not matched to a gene.

This sequence joins TRBV5-5 and TRBJ1-3; D gene unclear. This CDR3 comprises 13 residues. V was cut by 4 bases and J by 1 base, with 6 bases left in between. CDR1 and CDR2 from the germline V gene are SGHKS and YYEKEE (reference sequence). The CDR3, as DNA: TGTGCCAGCAGCACAGTATCTGGAAACACCATATATTTT. Amino acids: CASSTVSGNTIYF.

The CDR3 loop is CASSLGGPYEQYF. The CDR3 DNA is TGTGCCAGCAGTCTCGGGGGACCCTACGAGCAGTACTTC. The genes are TRBV7-9 and TRBJ2-7; D is perhaps TRBD2 (6 bases). CDR3 length: 13 amino acids. Germline loops: CDR1 SEHNR, CDR2 FQNEAQ (reference sequence). Trimming removed 6 bases at V and 2 bases at J, with 11 bases between.

The chain joins TRBV3-1 (or the pseudogene TRBV3-2) to TRBJ2-2; the match to TRBD2 covers 12 bases. CDR1 and CDR2 from the germline V gene are LGHDT and YNNKEL (reference sequence). The CDR3 runs to 15 residues. Trimming removed 5 bases from V and 5 bases from J; junction bases left unmatched: 3. DNA of the CDR3: TGTGCCAGCAGCGCCGGACTAGCGGGGACCGGGGAGCTGTTTTTT. Translation gives CASSAGLAGTGELFF.

In DNA form, the CDR3 reads TGCGCCAGCAGCTCATTACAGGGTAGTGCAGATACGCAGTATTTT. It encodes CASSSLQGSADTQYF. The chain is built from TRBV5-1 and TRBJ2-3; a possible D gene is TRBD1 (6 bases). Germline V gives CDR1 SGHRS, CDR2 YFSETQ. V was shortened by 3 bases and J by 4 bases, with 15 bases between the two germline ends. This CDR3 comprises 15 residues.

This clone has a single count. The rearrangement links TRBV25-1 to TRBJ1-2; 8 nucleotides match TRBD1. Trimming removed 6 bases from V and 6 bases from J; junction bases left unmatched: 3. Germline CDR1 reads MGHDK; CDR2 reads SYGVNS. This CDR3 region has 12 residues. CDR3 protein: CASRTGANGYTF. The CDR3 DNA is TGTGCCAGCAGGACAGGGGCGAATGGCTACACCTTC.

The rearrangement uses TRBV7-3 and TRBJ2-1; 13 bases map to TRBD2. This CDR3 has 19 residues. The V segment lost 2 bases and the J segment 0 bases; nucleotides outside the gene matches: 7. The V gene's germline CDR1 is SGHTA and CDR2 FQGTGA. CDR3 in amino acids: CASSLGTSGTQGSYNEQFF. CDR3 nucleotides: TGTGCCAGCAGCTTAGGGACTAGCGGGACCCAAGGCTCCTACAATGAGCAGTTCTTC.

CDR3 region: CASSYFGSGTNGYTF. CDR3 nucleotide sequence: TGTGCCAGCAGTTACTTTGGTTCAGGCACGAATGGCTACACCTTC. The chain is built from TRBV6-2 or TRBV6-3 and TRBJ1-2; D is unresolved. Trimming left V 1 base short and J 6 bases short, with 15 bases between. This CDR3 is built from 15 residues. Germline V gene lookup returns CDR1 MNHEY and CDR2 SVGEGT.

This clone was observed at least ten times. V usage is TRBV4-3 and J usage is TRBJ2-1; TRBD1 might be the D (6 bases). Germline assignment: CDR1 LGHNA and CDR2 YSLEER. CDR3 size: 15 residues. V shed 0 bases and J shed 4 bases, with 10 bases lying between them. The CDR3: CASSQDGQRYNEQFF. As DNA, the CDR3 is TGCGCCAGCAGCCAAGATGGACAGCGATACAATGAGCAGTTCTTC.

The J gene is TRBJ2-2, the V gene TRBV11-3; the D is unclear. The germline gives CDR1 SGHNT, CDR2 YENEEA. Deletions cut 3 bases from V and 5 bases from J, with 13 bases between. The CDR3 contains 15 residues. The CDR3 loop is CASSFGGSLTGELFF. The DNA for the CDR3 is TGTGCCAGCAGCTTCGGCGGCAGTCTAACCGGGGAGCTGTTTTTT.